Listed here are 3 T cell receptor beta chains from one sample, sequenced in a study of response to subunit inactivated influenza vaccine. In TCRdb, the RT-PCR reads were re-called with MiXCR into one record per CDR3 protein. The data show 450,000 to 500,000 distinct CDR3 sequences, approximately 11% seen once. The source material was PBMCs from blood, sampled around seven weeks after vaccination. These TCRs come from a man aged 45-65 years who received an inactivated influenza vaccine.

The sample holds a few counts of this clonotype. This chain joins TRBV20-1 and TRBJ1-5, with TRBD1 identical over 8 bases. Germline CDR1 reads DFQATT; CDR2 reads SNEGSKA (reference sequence). This CDR3 is built from 14 residues. The trim removed 5 bases at V and 4 bases at J, leaving 7 bases unmatched. CDR3 sequence reads: CSAPITGGNQPQHF. In DNA, the CDR3 is TGCAGTGCTCCAATAACAGGGGGAAATCAGCCCCAGCATTTT.

This clonotype was picked up many times. V and J are TRBV5-1 and TRBJ2-1, with D possibly being TRBD1 (6 bases). The CDR3 has 15 residues. Germline V gene sequence: CDR1 SGHRS, CDR2 YFSETQ. The V end lost 0 bases, the J end lost 9 bases, and 16 bases lay between the germline ends. The CDR3 sequence is CASSLEPGAPGEQFF. The DNA for the CDR3 is TGCGCCAGCAGCTTGGAGCCAGGGGCTCCCGGTGAGCAGTTCTTC.

The chain recombines TRBV7-9 with TRBJ2-1, with D uncertain. V shed 1 base and J shed 4 bases, with 11 bases lying between them. The CDR3 loop spans 15 amino acids. Germline V gives CDR1 SEHNR, CDR2 FQNEAQ (reference sequence). The CDR3 reads CASSLVRRIYNEQFF. Written as DNA, the CDR3 is TGTGCCAGCAGCTTAGTCCGACGAATTTACAATGAGCAGTTCTTC.